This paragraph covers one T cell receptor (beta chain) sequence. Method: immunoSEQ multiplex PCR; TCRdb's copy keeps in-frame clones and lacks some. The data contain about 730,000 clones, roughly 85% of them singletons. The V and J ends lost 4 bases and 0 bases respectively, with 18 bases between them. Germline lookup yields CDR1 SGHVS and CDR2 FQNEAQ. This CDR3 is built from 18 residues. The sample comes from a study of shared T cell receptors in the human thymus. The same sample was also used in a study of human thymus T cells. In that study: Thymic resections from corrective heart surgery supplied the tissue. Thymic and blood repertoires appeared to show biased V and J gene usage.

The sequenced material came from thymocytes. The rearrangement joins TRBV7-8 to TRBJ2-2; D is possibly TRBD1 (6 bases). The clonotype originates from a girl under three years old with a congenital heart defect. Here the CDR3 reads CASSSSDRPVSNTGELFF. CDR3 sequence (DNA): TGTGCCAGCAGCTCCTCAGACAGGCCAGTATCGAACACCGGGGAGCTGTTTTTT.